Sequencing of this T cell receptor beta chain was carried out in a study of T cell changes during pregnancy in multiple sclerosis. Here immunoSEQ multiplex PCR was the method, and the copy in TCRdb shows in-frame clones only, minus some. The sample carries 75,000 to 80,000 clones, just under 95% recorded once. This CDR3 is 16 amino acids long. The V and J ends lost 4 bases and 3 bases, in that order; junction bases with no gene match: 3. Germline lookup yields CDR1 SGHTA and CDR2 FQGTGA. The chain uses TRBV7-3 and TRBJ2-2; 12 positions agree with TRBD2. The sequence was collected from a female donor in good health, enrolled as a control in a pregnancy study. Sample: peripheral blood, taken in the second trimester of pregnancy. CDR3 DNA: TGTGCCAGCAGCTCGAGACTAGCGGGGGACACCGGGGAGCTGTTTTTT. Its translation: CASSSRLAGDTGELFF.